The 25 T cell receptor beta chains below all came from one sample that was sequenced in a study of blood T cell repertoires in COVID-19. Profiling relied on immunoSEQ multiplex PCR, and the TCRdb table lists in-frame clones only, not all of them. The sample has 95,000 to 130,000 clones, 82% seen once; the top ten hold around 7.5%. Material: peripheral blood. These receptor sequences come from a man aged 65 to 85 with active or convalescent COVID-19.

The chain employs TRBV19 and TRBJ1-2, with 10 bases fitting TRBD1. The CDR3 is made up of 14 amino acids. Germline V CDR1 and CDR2: LNHDA, SQIVND (reference sequence). V lost 1 base to trimming and J lost 8 bases; unmatched junction nucleotides: 4. CDR3 protein: CASSIGGTGAGYTF. The CDR3 DNA follows: TGTGCCAGTAGTATAGGGGGGACAGGGGCAGGCTACACCTTC. Full variable domain (remainder filled in from reference TRBV19 and TRBJ1-2): DGGITQSPKYLFRKEGQNVTLSCEQNLNHDAMYWYRQDPGQGLRLIYYSQIVNDFQKGDIAEGYSVSREKKESFPLTVTSAQKNPTAFYLCASSIGGTGAGYTFGSGTRLTVV.

V is TRBV7-3 and J is TRBJ2-1, with TRBD2 matching over 11 bases. Trimming cost V 4 bases and J 10 bases; bases outside gene matches: 9. This CDR3 has 15 amino acids. The germline V gene has CDR1 SGHTA and CDR2 FQGTGA. The DNA of the CDR3 is TGTGCCAGCAGCTCGAATAGCGGGAGGGGCTCGGAGCAGTTCTTC. Translating gives CASSSNSGRGSEQFF. Together with reference TRBV7-3 and TRBJ2-1, the CDR3 gives the full variable domain: GAGVSQTPSNKVTEKGKYVELRCDPISGHTALYWYRQSLGQGPEFLIYFQGTGAADDSGLPNDRFFAVRPEGSVSTLKIQRTERGDSAVYLCASSSNSGRGSEQFFGPGTRLTVL.

The chain carries TRBV27 and TRBJ1-2; D gene uncertain. CDR3 length equals 13 residues. Germline CDR1 reads MNHEY; CDR2 reads SMNVEV (reference sequence). The germline V and J ends were trimmed by 5 bases and 7 bases, with 14 bases remaining between them. This chain's CDR3 is CASSPSGPFGYTF. The CDR3 DNA reads as TGTGCCAGCAGTCCCTCGGGTCCCTTTGGCTACACCTTC.

The rearrangement joins TRBV6-2 or TRBV6-3 to TRBJ1-5, with 7 bases aligning to TRBD1. The CDR3 is 15 residues long. The trim removed 6 bases at V and 2 bases at J, leaving 7 bases unmatched. Germline V gene lookup returns CDR1 MNHEY and CDR2 SVGEGT. The CDR3 bases are TGTGCCAGCAGCCTCACAGGGGAGGGCAATCAGCCCCAGCATTTT. Protein sequence: CASSLTGEGNQPQHF.

The chain recombines TRBV11-2 with TRBJ2-7; 7 bases align to TRBD2. Germline CDR1 reads SGHAT; CDR2 reads FQNNGV. The CDR3 runs to 15 residues. V shed 1 base, J shed 2 bases, and the junction held 5 bases outside the gene matches. CDR3 sequence reads: CASSLGSSGPYEQYF. In DNA form, the CDR3 reads TGTGCCAGCAGCTTAGGTTCTAGCGGACCCTACGAGCAGTACTTC.

The chain has TRBV24-1 and TRBJ2-1, with unresolved D. Trimming removed 7 bases from V and 0 bases from J, with 3 bases in between. This CDR3 region has 12 residues. Germline assignment: CDR1 KGHDR and CDR2 SFDVKD. The CDR3 region has the DNA TGTGCCACCAGCAACTCCTACAATGAGCAGTTCTTC. It encodes CATSNSYNEQFF.

The chain has TRBV10-3 and TRBJ2-7; TRBD2 is a possible D gene (7 bases). CDR3 size: 14 residues. The germline V gene encodes CDR1 ENHRY and CDR2 SYGVKD. V lost 8 bases and J lost 1, with 15 bases in between. Here the CDR3 reads CAIGTGGRSYEQYF. Here the CDR3 DNA reads TGTGCCATCGGGACGGGGGGCAGGTCCTACGAGCAGTACTTC.

The chain carries TRBV5-5 and TRBJ2-1; 8 nucleotides align to TRBD2. V shed 5 bases, J shed 5 bases, and the junction held 6 bases outside the gene matches. Germline loops: CDR1 SGHKS, CDR2 YYEKEE (reference sequence). CDR3 length equals 14 residues. Here the CDR3 DNA reads TGTGCCAGCAGACCTTGGCGGGGGGACAATGAGCAGTTCTTC. The encoded protein is CASRPWRGDNEQFF. Looking up the rest from reference TRBV5-5 and TRBJ2-1 gives the full variable domain: DAGVTQSPTHLIKTRGQQVTLRCSPISGHKSVSWYQQVLGQGPQFIFQYYEKEERGRGNFPDRFSARQFPNYSSELNVNALLLGDSALYLCASRPWRGDNEQFFGPGTRLTVL.

The J gene is TRBJ2-1, the V gene TRBV3-1 (or the pseudogene TRBV3-2); D is perhaps TRBD1 (5 bases). V lost 4 bases and J 8 bases, leaving 21 bases between the germline ends. CDR3 length: 16 amino acids. Germline V lookup: CDR1 LGHDT, CDR2 YNNKEL (reference sequence). The CDR3 loop reads CASSLPQGDRFYEQFF. As DNA, the CDR3 is TGTGCCAGCAGCCTTCCTCAGGGTGATCGGTTTTATGAGCAGTTCTTC.

This chain connects TRBV7-2 to TRBJ1-1; tentative D call: TRBD1 (5 bases). Germline CDR1 SGHTA, CDR2 FQGNSA. CDR3 length: 15 amino acids. Trimming cost V 5 bases and J 0 bases, with 13 bases left between them. CDR3 amino acids: CASSPGLIMNTEAFF. CDR3 bases: TGTGCCAGCAGCCCGGGACTTATCATGAACACTGAAGCTTTCTTT.

The chain recombines TRBV9 with TRBJ1-2; tentative D call: TRBD1 (6 bases). Looked up from germline, CDR1 is SGDLS and CDR2 is YYNGEE. V lost 2 bases and J 5 bases, leaving 10 bases between the germline ends. This CDR3 has 13 amino acids. CDR3 in DNA: TGTGCCAGCAGCGTGCGGACAGATTATGGCTACACCTTC. It translates to CASSVRTDYGYTF.

The chain has TRBV5-4 and TRBJ2-1, with D perhaps TRBD2 (5 bases). CDR1 is SGHNT and CDR2 is YYREEE in the germline V gene (reference sequence). This CDR3 contains 16 residues. V lost 3 bases to trimming and J lost 2 bases, with 15 bases between them. Here the CDR3 DNA reads TGTGCCAGCAGCTCAAAATCAGGAGGCCCCTACAATGAGCAGTTCTTC. Amino acid sequence: CASSSKSGGPYNEQFF.

The V gene is TRBV9, the J gene TRBJ2-1, with TRBD1 matching over 9 bases. J was trimmed by 5 bases and V by 1 base; bases with no gene match: 4. Germline V lookup: CDR1 SGDLS, CDR2 YYNGEE. This CDR3 comprises 15 residues. The CDR3 spells CASSVIDRGNNEQFF. The CDR3 DNA reads as TGTGCCAGCAGCGTAATCGACAGGGGGAACAATGAGCAGTTCTTC.

V gene TRBV7-3 combines with J gene TRBJ1-1; D may be TRBD1 (5 bases). Trimming left V 3 bases short and J 0 bases short, with 8 bases between. The CDR3 contains 14 residues. The germline V gene encodes CDR1 SGHTA and CDR2 FQGTGA. CDR3 protein: CASSLAGMNTEAFF. For the CDR3, the DNA is TGTGCCAGCAGCTTGGCAGGGATGAACACTGAAGCTTTCTTT.

The chain links TRBV3-1 (or the pseudogene TRBV3-2) to TRBJ2-7; 10 positions match TRBD1. Germline V gene lookup returns CDR1 LGHDT and CDR2 YNNKEL (reference sequence). The CDR3 runs 19 residues. With 4 bases clipped from V and 4 bases from J, the junction kept 19 bases outside the gene matches. Here the CDR3 DNA reads TGTGCCAGCAGCCTAGCCGGACAGGGGGATTGCGGGGAAAAGTACGAGCAGTACTTC. Translating gives CASSLAGQGDCGEKYEQYF.

The chain joins TRBV11-1 to TRBJ1-6; D is ambiguous. The CDR3 extends over 15 amino acids. The V and J ends lost 1 base and 5 bases respectively, with 9 bases between them. Germline CDR1 and CDR2: SGHAT and FQDESV (reference sequence). The CDR3 spells CASSLGRTDNSPLHF. DNA of the CDR3: TGTGCCAGCAGCTTAGGTCGAACGGATAATTCACCCCTCCACTTT. Full variable domain (outside the CDR3, taken from reference TRBV11-1 and TRBJ1-6): EAEVAQSPRYKITEKSQAVAFWCDPISGHATLYWYRQILGQGPELLVQFQDESVVDDSQLPKDRFSAERLKGVDSTLKIQPAELGDSAMYLCASSLGRTDNSPLHFGNGTRLTVT.

The rearrangement links TRBV5-1 to TRBJ1-1; TRBD1 matches 7 bases. After removal of 4 bases from V and 2 bases from J, the junction contained 8 bases not matched to a gene. CDR1 SGHRS and CDR2 YFSETQ come from the germline V gene. The CDR3 is 15 residues long. DNA for the CDR3: TGCGCCAGCAGCCCCGGGGGACAGTATAACACTGAAGCTTTCTTT. The encoded protein is CASSPGGQYNTEAFF. Full variable domain (rest looked up from reference TRBV5-1 and TRBJ1-1): KAGVTQTPRYLIKTRGQQVTLSCSPISGHRSVSWYQQTPGQGLQFLFEYFSETQRNKGNFPGRFSGRQFSNSRSEMNVSTLELGDSALYLCASSPGGQYNTEAFFGQGTRLTVV.

V is TRBV2 and J is TRBJ2-7; 10 bases align to TRBD2. V was pared by 5 bases and J by 2 bases, with 3 bases of the junction left unmatched. The CDR3 covers 14 residues. Germline lookup yields CDR1 SNHLY and CDR2 FYNNEI. The CDR3 nucleotides read TGTGCCAGCAGTAGCGGGAGGGGGCCCTACGAGCAGTACTTC. Its translation is CASSSGRGPYEQYF.

The chain couples TRBV20-1 to TRBJ2-2; D is undetermined. The ends were cut back, 5 bases at V and 7 bases at J, with 8 bases in the middle. From germline, CDR1 is DFQATT and CDR2 SNEGSKA (reference sequence). This CDR3 region has 11 residues. In nucleotides, the CDR3 is TGCAGTGCTCCTATTTTCGGGGAGCTGTTTTTT. This codes for CSAPIFGELFF.

The rearrangement links TRBV5-6 to TRBJ1-6; TRBD1 matches at 9 bases. V gave up 5 bases and J gave up 5 bases; unmatched junction bases: 5. Germline loops: CDR1 SGHDT, CDR2 YYEEEE. CDR3 length equals 15 residues. CDR3 amino acids: CASRPNRGHNSPLHF. CDR3 sequence (DNA): TGTGCCAGCAGACCCAACAGGGGGCATAATTCACCCCTCCACTTT.

This chain connects TRBV5-1 to TRBJ2-3, with D possibly being TRBD1 (6 bases). The CDR3 has 14 residues. Germline V gives CDR1 SGHRS, CDR2 YFSETQ. Trimming left V 0 bases short and J 1 base short, with 6 bases between. CDR3 sequence: CASSLEGGTDTQYF. CDR3 bases: TGCGCCAGCAGCTTGGAGGGGGGCACAGATACGCAGTATTTT. The full variable domain, rest sourced from reference TRBV5-1 and TRBJ2-3, is KAGVTQTPRYLIKTRGQQVTLSCSPISGHRSVSWYQQTPGQGLQFLFEYFSETQRNKGNFPGRFSGRQFSNSRSEMNVSTLELGDSALYLCASSLEGGTDTQYFGPGTRLTVL.

J is TRBJ1-2 and V is TRBV7-2; 10 bases match TRBD1. The V segment lost 3 bases and the J segment 7 bases; nucleotides outside the gene matches: 2. The CDR3 is 13 amino acids. Looked up from germline, CDR1 is SGHTA and CDR2 is FQGNSA. The CDR3 spells CASSFGDRGGYTF. Written as DNA, the CDR3 is TGTGCCAGCAGCTTTGGGGACAGGGGTGGCTACACCTTC.

The sample holds one count of this clone. The chain has TRBV28 and TRBJ2-7; TRBD2 matches 7 bases. V lost 7 bases, J lost 4 bases, and 16 bases stayed unmatched. This CDR3 contains 16 residues. Germline V gives CDR1 MDHEN, CDR2 SYDVKM. Written as DNA, the CDR3 is TGTGCCAGCATCCCGGCGGGACTATCCGGAGTATACGAGCAGTACTTC. It encodes CASIPAGLSGVYEQYF.

This sequence joins TRBV10-3 and TRBJ2-1; no firm D call. V shed 6 bases and J shed 3 bases, with 6 bases lying between them. CDR3 length: 12 residues. The germline V gene encodes CDR1 ENHRY and CDR2 SYGVKD. The CDR3 coding sequence is TGTGCCATCAGCACTATCTACAATGAGCAGTTCTTC. Protein sequence: CAISTIYNEQFF.

The genes are TRBV7-2 and TRBJ2-7, with 10 positions matching TRBD2. J was trimmed by 3 bases and V by 5 bases; bases with no gene match: 7. CDR1 is SGHTA, CDR2 FQGNSA, per germline. The CDR3 is made up of 15 amino acids. The CDR3 protein is CASSKGLAKNYEQYF. DNA for the CDR3: TGTGCCAGCAGCAAGGGACTAGCGAAGAACTACGAGCAGTACTTC.